Listed here are 5 T cell receptor beta chains from one sample, sequenced in a study of blood T cells in healthy people across ages. A second PCR, run for about 7 to 11 cycles, used a sample-barcoded 5' primer plus a J-beta primer mix. TCRdb reprocessed the 5' RACE reads with MiXCR, giving one entry per CDR3 protein. The profile shows approximately 900,000 distinct CDR3 sequences, roughly 48% of them singletons. The sequenced material came from blood. The receptors were gathered from a man under 40 in good health.

Turning to this clonotype: One end of the junction is discordant with germline, which a read error may explain. The chain combines TRBV4-1 with TRBJ2-1; TRBD1 is a possible D gene (7 bases). The CDR3 consists of 15 residues. Germline V CDR1 and CDR2: MGHRA, YSYEKL. The CDR3 region has the DNA TGCGCCAGCGCCCTTACAGGGGACTCCTACAGTGAGCAGTTCTTC. It is translated as CASALTGDSYSEQFF.

This sequence joins TRBV7-9 and TRBJ1-4, with unresolved D. The CDR3 has 16 residues. V was pared by 1 base and J by 3 bases, with 12 bases between. CDR1 is SEHNR, CDR2 FQNEAQ, per germline (reference sequence). In nucleotides, the CDR3 is TGTGCCAGCAGCTTAGGAGTTACGGTGGCTAATGAAAAACTGTTTTTT. Amino acid sequence: CASSLGVTVANEKLFF.

V is TRBV6-5 and J is TRBJ1-5; 7 positions agree with TRBD1. This CDR3 is built from 14 residues. Looked up from germline, CDR1 is MNHEY and CDR2 is SVGAGI. V was pared by 6 bases and J by 9 bases, with 11 bases of the junction left unmatched. CDR3 amino acids: CASRELTGRAPQHF. The CDR3, as DNA: TGTGCCAGCAGGGAATTGACAGGGAGGGCGCCCCAGCATTTT.

The V call is TRBV7-2, the J call TRBJ1-2, with TRBD1 as a possible D gene (5 bases). Per the germline V gene, CDR1 is SGHTA and CDR2 is FQGNSA. The CDR3 is 14 residues long. The ends were cut back, 4 bases at V and 3 bases at J, with 12 bases in the middle. CDR3 amino acids: CASSSWGADYGYTF. The CDR3 DNA reads TGTGCCAGCAGCTCGTGGGGCGCCGACTATGGCTACACCTTC. Filled out from reference TRBV7-2 and TRBJ1-2, the complete variable domain reads GAGVSQSPSNKVTEKGKDVELRCDPISGHTALYWYRQSLGQGLEFLIYFQGNSAPDKSGLPSDRFSAERTGGSVSTLTIQRTQQEDSAVYLCASSSWGADYGYTFGSGTRLTVV.

V is TRBV19 and J is TRBJ2-3; D is uncertain. V was pared by 5 bases and J by 0 bases, with 12 bases between. The CDR3 is 15 residues long. Germline assignment: CDR1 LNHDA and CDR2 SQIVND (reference sequence). CDR3 DNA sequence: TGTGCCAGTAGTGGGCTTTCCTCTAGCACAGATACGCAGTATTTT. Protein product: CASSGLSSSTDTQYF.